What follows are 21 T cell receptor beta chains derived from one specimen sequenced in a study of blood T cell repertoires in COVID-19. TCRdb's table, derived via immunoSEQ multiplex PCR, lists solely in-frame clones and lacks some. The sample records a few hundred thousand clones, roughly 90% being singletons. Material for sequencing was PBMCs or T cells enriched from blood (not recorded which). These receptors were obtained from a woman aged 25 to 39 who had recovered from COVID-19.

The chain carries TRBV3-1 (or the pseudogene TRBV3-2) and TRBJ1-5; TRBD1 matches at 7 bases. Per the germline V gene, CDR1 is LGHDT and CDR2 is YNNKEL (reference sequence). CDR3 length: 14 amino acids. J was trimmed by 7 bases and V by 5 bases; bases with no gene match: 8. Here the CDR3 DNA reads TGTGCCAGCAGCTTCCGGGACAGAGGCCAGCCCCAGCATTTT. Translating it yields CASSFRDRGQPQHF.

This chain joins TRBV25-1 and TRBJ1-4, with TRBD1 identical over 10 bases. The CDR3 length is 15 residues. Trimming removed 3 bases from V and 7 bases from J; junction bases left unmatched: 5. Germline CDR1 is MGHDK and CDR2 is SYGVNS. The CDR3 is CASSDPGTGAEKLFF. The CDR3, as DNA: TGTGCCAGCAGTGACCCCGGGACAGGGGCTGAAAAACTGTTTTTT. Full variable domain (remainder filled in from reference TRBV25-1 and TRBJ1-4): EADIYQTPRYLVIGTGKKITLECSQTMGHDKMYWYQQDPGMELHLIHYSYGVNSTEKGDLSSESTVSRIRTEHFPLTLESARPSHTSQYLCASSDPGTGAEKLFFGSGTQLSVL.

For the CDR3, the DNA is TGTGCCAGCAGTTATTCGACTCTCAATGAGCAGTTCTTC. The encoded protein is CASSYSTLNEQFF. The chain couples TRBV6-5 to TRBJ2-1; D uncertain. Germline V gene sequence: CDR1 MNHEY, CDR2 SVGAGI. This CDR3 spans 13 amino acids. The ends were cut back, 3 bases at V and 6 bases at J, with 9 bases in the middle.

This chain uses TRBV23-1 with TRBJ2-1, with 10 nucleotides matching TRBD2. TRBV23-1 is labeled an ORF, and its function is uncertain. V was pared by 4 bases and J by 0 bases, with 9 bases of the junction left unmatched. The CDR3 runs 18 residues. The CDR3 reads CASSPSELAGRSYNEQFF. The DNA for the CDR3 is TGCGCCAGCAGTCCCTCGGAACTAGCGGGGCGCTCCTACAATGAGCAGTTCTTC.

This clone was detected once. This chain connects TRBV9 to TRBJ1-2, with TRBD1 identical over 7 bases. The germline V gene has CDR1 SGDLS and CDR2 YYNGEE. The CDR3 length is 15 residues. V lost 2 bases, J lost 3 bases, and 7 bases stayed unmatched. This chain's CDR3 is CASSVSTGEDYGYTF. In DNA, the CDR3 is TGTGCCAGCAGCGTCTCTACAGGGGAGGACTATGGCTACACCTTC. Together with reference TRBV9 and TRBJ1-2, the CDR3 gives the full variable domain: DSGVTQTPKHLITATGQRVTLRCSPRSGDLSVYWYQQSLDQGLQFLIQYYNGEERAKGNILERFSAQQFPDLHSELNLSSLELGDSALYFCASSVSTGEDYGYTFGSGTRLTVV.

The rearrangement joins TRBV9 to TRBJ1-1; 10 bases match TRBD1. Trimming at V came to 0 bases and at J to 4 bases, leaving 3 bases not matched to a gene. Germline CDR1 reads SGDLS; CDR2 reads YYNGEE. The CDR3 runs to 15 residues. CDR3 sequence reads: CASSVDGTGATEAFF. The DNA of the CDR3 is TGTGCCAGCAGCGTAGACGGGACAGGGGCCACTGAAGCTTTCTTT.

This clone was picked up a small number of times. This chain connects TRBV7-6 to TRBJ2-1, with TRBD1 as a possible D gene (7 bases). The germline CDR1 and CDR2 sequences are SGHVS and FNYEAQ. The CDR3 is 15 residues long. V was cut by 4 bases and J by 3 bases, with 13 bases left in between. DNA for the CDR3: TGTGCCAGCAGCTCGGCAGGGGGAGGCTACAATGAGCAGTTCTTC. As protein: CASSSAGGGYNEQFF.

The chain combines TRBV19 with TRBJ1-5; TRBD1 matches 8 bases. Germline CDR1 is LNHDA and CDR2 is SQIVND (reference sequence). This CDR3 contains 21 residues. Trimming cost V 0 bases and J 0 bases; bases outside gene matches: 16. The CDR3 loop is CASSIDETGERLGVSNQPQHF. The CDR3 DNA reads TGTGCCAGTAGTATAGATGAGACAGGGGAGCGCTTAGGAGTTAGCAATCAGCCCCAGCATTTT. The full variable domain, its missing parts supplied by reference TRBV19 and TRBJ1-5, is DGGITQSPKYLFRKEGQNVTLSCEQNLNHDAMYWYRQDPGQGLRLIYYSQIVNDFQKGDIAEGYSVSREKKESFPLTVTSAQKNPTAFYLCASSIDETGERLGVSNQPQHFGDGTRLSIL.

This clone was detected only a few times. The rearrangement joins TRBV7-2 to TRBJ1-1; 8 positions agree with TRBD1. Germline lookup yields CDR1 SGHTA and CDR2 FQGNSA. This CDR3 has 17 amino acids. V was pared by 5 bases and J by 0 bases, with 11 bases of the junction left unmatched. CDR3 bases: TGTGCCAGCAGCGCTTTCCTCGGACAGGGCGTGAACACTGAAGCTTTCTTT. Protein product: CASSAFLGQGVNTEAFF.

V gene TRBV5-1 combines with J gene TRBJ1-5, with D possibly being TRBD1 (5 bases). The CDR3 consists of 15 residues. From germline, CDR1 is SGHRS and CDR2 YFSETQ. Between the trimmed V and J ends, which lost 4 bases and 4 bases, there was a span of 15 bases. The CDR3 region has the DNA TGCGCCAGCAGCACCCTCTTGGGGCCAAATCAGCCCCAGCATTTT. This gives the protein CASSTLLGPNQPQHF.

The CDR3 here is CATSIRAGGSFGYTF. The CDR3 DNA reads as TGTGCCACCAGCATAAGGGCAGGGGGCTCTTTTGGCTACACCTTC. This chain connects TRBV15 to TRBJ1-2; 8 nucleotides align to TRBD1. Germline V gene sequence: CDR1 LNHNV, CDR2 YYDKDF (reference sequence). Trimming removed 4 bases from V and 7 bases from J; junction bases left unmatched: 11. The CDR3 runs to 15 residues.

This chain connects TRBV5-6 to TRBJ2-3; D not certain. The CDR3 has 15 amino acids. Trimming took off 0 bases at V and 0 bases at J, with 8 bases between the two ends. Germline assignment: CDR1 SGHDT and CDR2 YYEEEE. The CDR3 here is CASSLVGASTDTQYF. The CDR3 DNA reads as TGTGCCAGCAGCTTGGTCGGTGCTAGCACAGATACGCAGTATTTT.

The chain uses TRBV28 and TRBJ2-1, with 9 bases lining up with TRBD1. The CDR3 consists of 15 residues. The germline V gene has CDR1 MDHEN and CDR2 SYDVKM. Trimming removed 1 base from V and 10 bases from J; junction bases left unmatched: 8. CDR3 coding DNA: TGTGCCAGCAGTTTATCGGGACAGGGCGAAGAGGAGCAGTTCTTC. Its protein is CASSLSGQGEEEQFF.

The rearrangement joins TRBV28 to TRBJ2-7; tentative D call: TRBD2 (6 bases). Between the trimmed V and J ends, which lost 5 bases and 6 bases, there was a span of 17 bases. The CDR3 extends over 14 amino acids. Per germline, CDR1 MDHEN and CDR2 SYDVKM. CDR3 nucleotides: TGTGCCAGCAGTCCCCGGGACTCAGTGGGCGAGCAGTACTTC. It yields the protein CASSPRDSVGEQYF.

The gene calls are TRBV19 and TRBJ1-5; possibly TRBD1 for D (6 bases). This CDR3 has 15 residues. Germline-derived CDR1 and CDR2 are LNHDA and SQIVND (reference sequence). Trimming removed 6 bases from V and 0 bases from J, with 12 bases in between. The CDR3 protein is CASSPGQYSNQPQHF. The CDR3 DNA is TGTGCCAGTAGCCCCGGACAGTATAGCAATCAGCCCCAGCATTTT.

The V gene is TRBV28, the J gene TRBJ1-2; D might be TRBD1 (6 bases). CDR1 MDHEN and CDR2 SYDVKM come from the germline V gene. This CDR3 region has 15 residues. Trimming cost V 1 base and J 8 bases, with 17 bases left between them. The CDR3 bases are TGTGCCAGCAGTTTATCGGGACATTTCTCCACAGGCTACACCTTC. It codes for CASSLSGHFSTGYTF.

The genes are TRBV19 and TRBJ1-4; 8 nucleotides agree with TRBD1. Trimming at V came to 6 bases and at J to 2 bases, leaving 8 bases not matched to a gene. In germline, CDR1 is LNHDA, CDR2 SQIVND (reference sequence). The CDR3 is 16 amino acids. Here the CDR3 reads CASSKRTGKTNEKLFF. DNA for the CDR3: TGTGCCAGTAGCAAGCGGACAGGGAAGACTAATGAAAAACTGTTTTTT.

As concerns this clone: This sample includes further DNA sequences coding for the same CDR3. The rearrangement joins TRBV12-3 or TRBV12-4 to TRBJ2-1, with TRBD1 identical over 7 bases. This CDR3 has 13 residues. Germline trimming cut 5 bases from V and 6 bases from J; bases unmatched to any gene: 4. In DNA form, the CDR3 reads TGTGCCAGCAGTCTCAGACAGGGCAATGAGCAGTTCTTC. This gives the protein CASSLRQGNEQFF.

The chain has TRBV12-3 or TRBV12-4 and TRBJ1-4; D is unresolved. V was pared by 6 bases and J by 4 bases, with 9 bases between. There are 13 residues in the CDR3. As DNA, the CDR3 is TGTGCCAGCAGGAACCAGGATAATGAAAAACTGTTTTTT. Its protein is CASRNQDNEKLFF.

The rearrangement joins TRBV25-1 to TRBJ1-1; D call uncertain. The V gene's germline CDR1 is MGHDK and CDR2 SYGVNS. V was cut by 2 bases and J by 6 bases, with 10 bases left in between. The CDR3 is made up of 13 amino acids. CDR3 amino acids: CASSEMGRSEAFF. The CDR3 DNA is TGTGCCAGCAGTGAAATGGGCAGGTCTGAAGCTTTCTTT.

The gene calls are TRBV2 and TRBJ2-3; D not resolved. Trimming stripped 10 bases from V and 6 bases from J, with 14 bases between. Germline loops: CDR1 SNHLY, CDR2 FYNNEI. The CDR3 totals 12 residues. CDR3 loop: CATRFSRDTQYF. In nucleotides, the CDR3 is TGTGCCACCCGGTTCTCGAGGGATACGCAGTATTTT.